This is a list of T cell receptor beta chains from one sample in a study of vaccination and CD4 T cells after COVID-19. Each CDR3 protein gets one entry after TCRdb re-called the PCR reads with MiXCR. The sample consists of tens of thousands of distinct CDR3 sequences, about 31% of them appearing once. Their antigen targets remain unknown. Sequences were obtained from cultured CD4+ T cells from blood. These receptor sequences come from a human donor with COVID-19. Both conserved end residues are part of each CDR3. Each record gives: V gene, D gene, clone size, J gene, CDR3 DNA, CDR3 protein. A D gene is named only where the DNA matches it firmly. Not all rows give a size; the values are once, few, many and, for expanded clones, a class.

TRBV5-1,NA,NA,TRBJ1-1,TGCGCCAGCAGCTTGGGGCAGAGGACAACGAACACTGAAGCTTTCTTT,CASSLGQRTTNTEAFF
TRBV7-9,TRBD2,NA,TRBJ2-5,TGTGCCAGCAGCCTATTGGCAGGGACTAGCAGAGAGACCCAGTACTTC,CASSLLAGTSRETQYF
TRBV7-3,NA,few,TRBJ2-3,TGTGCCAGCAGCCCCAGAGGGGCCGGGGGCACAGATACGCAGTATTTT,CASSPRGAGGTDTQYF
TRBV7-8,NA,few,TRBJ1-5,TGTGCCAGCAGCTTAGACGGTGGGTGGGTGGGTCAGCCCCAGCATTTT,CASSLDGGWVGQPQHF
TRBV15,NA,NA,TRBJ2-5,TGTGCCACCAGCAGAGGAGGTCAGCCATTGGCCCAGTACTTC,CATSRGGQPLAQYF
TRBV7-3,TRBD1,few,TRBJ1-2,TGTGCCAGCAGCTTAACGGGACAGGGGGTTGCTGGCTACACCTTC,CASSLTGQGVAGYTF
TRBV7-9,NA,NA,TRBJ2-3,TGTGCCAGCAGCCTTTTGGGTAGCACAGATACGCAGTATTTT,CASSLLGSTDTQYF
TRBV6-1,NA,few,TRBJ2-1,TGTGCCAGCACCCAGGGGTCAATCTATGAGCAGTTCTTC,CASTQGSIYEQFF
TRBV7-2,NA,NA,TRBJ2-1,TGTGCCAGCAGCCAACTAGCAGGTGAGCAGTTCTTC,CASSQLAGEQFF
TRBV12-3/TRBV12-4,NA,NA,TRBJ2-7,TGTGCCAGCAGTTGGGGTGGGGCAGGACGGGGAGGGCAGTACTTC,CASSWGGAGRGGQYF
TRBV30,NA,few,TRBJ1-4,TGTGCCTGGAGTGTAAGGGGGGGGGAAGAAAAACTGTTTTTT,CAWSVRGGEEKLFF
TRBV6-1,NA,NA,TRBJ2-1,TGTGCCAGCAGTGAAGTTTGGAATGAGCAGTTCTTC,CASSEVWNEQFF
TRBV5-1,NA,few,TRBJ1-5,TGCGCCAGCAGCCCGGGCGGGGGAGGAAGCAATCAGCCCCAGCATTTT,CASSPGGGGSNQPQHF
TRBV7-2,TRBD1,NA,TRBJ2-3,TGTGCCAGCAGCTTAACAGGGGTGGTCGGCACAGATACGCAGTATTTT,CASSLTGVVGTDTQYF
TRBV10-3,TRBD1,NA,TRBJ2-7,TGTGCCATCAGTGAGTCGACAGGGGGGTACGAGCAGTACTTC,CAISESTGGYEQYF
TRBV7-2,TRBD1,NA,TRBJ2-7,TGTGCCAGCAGCTTTATGGGCAGGGGGAAATACGAGCAGTACTTC,CASSFMGRGKYEQYF
TRBV7-7,TRBD2,few,TRBJ2-5,TGTGCTAGCAGCTTAGTTCTAGCGGGGACGGAGACCCAGTACTTC,CASSLVLAGTETQYF
TRBV7-2,NA,NA,TRBJ1-1,TGTGCCAGCAGCCCGCAGATTGGAAGGAGCACTGAAGCTTTCTTT,CASSPQIGRSTEAFF
TRBV7-2,NA,NA,TRBJ2-7,TGTGCCAGCAGCGTCAGCTCCTACGAGCAGTACTTC,CASSVSSYEQYF
TRBV15,NA,NA,TRBJ1-2,TGTGCCACCAGCATGGAGAGGGTACACTACACCTTC,CATSMERVHYTF
TRBV11-3,TRBD1,once,TRBJ2-7,TGTGCCAGCAGCGCACGACAGGGGGCGCGTTACGAGCAGTACTTC,CASSARQGARYEQYF
TRBV5-8,TRBD2,NA,TRBJ2-5,TGTGCCACCGAAGGACTAGCGGGGGGGCAGACCCAGTACTTC,CATEGLAGGQTQYF
TRBV6-2/TRBV6-3,TRBD1,few,TRBJ1-6,TGTGCCAGCAGTTACGGGACAGGGATATCCTCCAATTCACCCCTCCACTTT,CASSYGTGISSNSPLHF
TRBV2,NA,once,TRBJ2-7,TGTGCCAGCATGACTTCGGGGGTCCCTTACGAGCAGTACTTC,CASMTSGVPYEQYF
TRBV4-2,NA,NA,TRBJ1-5,TGTGCCAGCAGCCAAGATGGGAGGGAATGGGATCAGCCCCAGCATTTT,CASSQDGREWDQPQHF
TRBV11-2,NA,NA,TRBJ2-3,TGTGCCAGCAGCGAATGGACAGATACGCAGTATTTT,CASSEWTDTQYF
TRBV5-6,TRBD1,few,TRBJ1-2,TGTGCCAGCAGCTTGTGGGCAGGGGGCTTGATCGGCTATGGCTACACCTTC,CASSLWAGGLIGYGYTF
TRBV6-1,TRBD2,once,TRBJ2-5,TGTGCCAGCAAGGCTAGCGGGGGGAAAGAGACCCAGTACTTC,CASKASGGKETQYF
TRBV5-1,NA,few,TRBJ1-6,TGCGCCAGCAGCCTGCTTACAGATAATTCACCCCTCCACTTT,CASSLLTDNSPLHF
TRBV10-1,TRBD1,NA,TRBJ1-4,TGCGCCAGGCATAATACCGGGACAGGGAATGAAAAACTGTTTTTT,CARHNTGTGNEKLFF
TRBV7-3,NA,NA,TRBJ2-3,TGTGCCAGCAGCTTAGGGCTTCAGGGGAGCACAGATACGCAGTATTTT,CASSLGLQGSTDTQYF
TRBV27,TRBD1,few,TRBJ1-2,TGTGCCAGCAGTTTATACGGGACAGGAAAGAACTATGGCTACACCTTC,CASSLYGTGKNYGYTF
TRBV6-1,NA,NA,TRBJ2-1,TGTGCCAGCAGGGTCACTAGTTACAATGAGCAGTTCTTC,CASRVTSYNEQFF